This T cell receptor (beta chain) was profiled in a study of cytomegalovirus exposure and HLA in healthy donors. The PCR employed 60 Vbeta primers together with 13 Jbeta primers. Using immunoSEQ multiplex PCR, the repertoire was profiled, and TCRdb retains in-frame clones only, with some absent. This table holds 150,000 to 200,000 clones, roughly 70% found once. This clone was counted between two and nine times. The sequenced material came from PBMCs. The sequence came from a woman in her thirties in good health and CMV-seronegative.

The CDR3 loop reads CASSLGRPLANEKLFF. The CDR3 DNA is TGTGCCAGCAGTTTAGGAAGGCCCCTAGCTAATGAAAAACTGTTTTTT. This sequence joins TRBV27 and TRBJ1-4, with no clear D. The V gene lost 2 bases and the J gene lost 3 bases, with 13 bases spanning the gap. The germline gives CDR1 MNHEY, CDR2 SMNVEV (reference sequence). This CDR3 is 16 amino acids long. Using reference TRBV27 and TRBJ1-4 for the parts outside the CDR3, the full variable domain is EAQVTQNPRYLITVTGKKLTVTCSQNMNHEYMSWYRQDPGLGLRQIYYSMNVEVTDKGDVPEGYKVSRKEKRNFPLILESPSPNQTSLYFCASSLGRPLANEKLFFGSGTQLSVL.